A selection of T cell receptor beta chains follows, all from one sample in a study of molecular identifiers for immune sequencing clone quantification. TCRdb fed the PCR reads into MiXCR, producing one record per CDR3 protein. The sample carries 350,000 or so distinct CDR3 sequences, 20% to 25% recorded once. The source material was naive CD8+ T cells from blood, with Jurkat cell RNA spiked in. The receptors were gathered from a human donor in good health. Some libraries in this study had Jurkat cell RNA spiked in. Both conserved end residues are part of each CDR3. D genes are given only for firm matches. Where a row states a size, it is once, few, many or the class of an expanded clone; other rows omit it.

size,D,J,V,DNA,CDR3
many,TRBD2,TRBJ2-1,TRBV27,TGTGCCAGCAGTTTTTCCCTAGCGGCCTCCTACAATGAGCAGTTCTTC,CASSFSLAASYNEQFF
few,.,TRBJ2-5,TRBV5-1,TGCGCCACCACACCCGGGCCAGGAAAGGGGGAAGAGACCCAGTACTTC,CATTPGPGKGEETQYF
many,TRBD1,TRBJ2-3,TRBV6-1,TGTGCCACCGGACAGGGTCTTAGTGATACGCAGTATTTT,CATGQGLSDTQYF
few,TRBD1,TRBJ2-1,TRBV7-9,TGTGCCAGCAGCCACGGGACAGGTCGCAATGAGCAGTTCTTC,CASSHGTGRNEQFF
many,TRBD1,TRBJ1-1,TRBV6-5,TGTGCCAGCAGCCCTGGGACAGGAGCTGAAGCTTTCTTT,CASSPGTGAEAFF
many,.,TRBJ2-7,TRBV4-3,TGCGCCAGCAGCCAGGCCCGGGACGGCTACGAGCAGTACTTC,CASSQARDGYEQYF
many,.,TRBJ1-5,TRBV7-9,TGTGCCAGCAGCTCCTCCATACAGCCCCAGCATTTT,CASSSSIQPQHF
many,TRBD1,TRBJ2-2,TRBV24-1,TGTGCCACCAGTGATTTTAGGACCAATACAGGGGGCTGGGACACCGGGGAGCTGTTTTTT,CATSDFRTNTGGWDTGELFF
.,TRBD2,TRBJ2-5,TRBV11-2,TGTGCCAGCACCCTCGCGGGACTAGCGGGGGGTCGGGAGACCCAGTACTTC,CASTLAGLAGGRETQYF
few,.,TRBJ2-7,TRBV4-3,TGCGCCAGCAGCCAAGCGGCAGGTCCGAGAGGAGAGCAGTACTTC,CASSQAAGPRGEQYF
.,TRBD1,TRBJ2-1,TRBV19,TGTGCCAGTAGTATAGGGACAGGGGATTTAATCTTC,CASSIGTGDLIF
.,TRBD2,TRBJ2-1,TRBV3-1,TGTGCCAGCAGCCAAGATCTAACTAGCGGGTTATACAATGAGCAGTTCTTC,CASSQDLTSGLYNEQFF
many,TRBD1,TRBJ2-7,TRBV5-4,TGTGCCAGCAGCTTCGGACAGGCCTACGAGCAGTACTTC,CASSFGQAYEQYF
many,.,TRBJ2-3,TRBV11-2,TGTGCCAGCAGCTCGCCTAACAGGAAGGTTACGCAGTATTTT,CASSSPNRKVTQYF
many,.,TRBJ2-3,TRBV7-2,TGTGCCAGCAGCTTCTCACGAAGCAAGAGTAGCACAGATACGCAGTATTTT,CASSFSRSKSSTDTQYF
many,.,TRBJ1-1,TRBV21-1,TGTGCCAGCAGCAAATTTTGCGCTGGGGAGACTGAAGCTTTCTTT,CASSKFCAGETEAFF
many,.,TRBJ1-1,TRBV7-9,TGTGCCAGCAGCAAGAGTGTAGGAATGAACACTGAAGCTTTCTTT,CASSKSVGMNTEAFF
many,.,TRBJ2-3,TRBV20-1,TGCAGTGCTAGAGCCCCATTGCCAGGAGATACGCAGTATTTT,CSARAPLPGDTQYF
.,TRBD1,TRBJ2-3,TRBV28,TGTGCCAGCAGTTCCGACAGGGCCCTGACAGATACGCAGTATTTT,CASSSDRALTDTQYF
many,TRBD1,TRBJ1-3,TRBV5-6,TGTGCCAGCAGCTTGGGAGGACAGGGCCTCTCTGGAAACACCATATATTTT,CASSLGGQGLSGNTIYF
few,.,TRBJ1-3,TRBV11-2,TGTGCCAGCAGCAATCAACAGCGTGTCTCTGGAAACACCATATATTTT,CASSNQQRVSGNTIYF
many,TRBD1,TRBJ1-1,TRBV29-1,TGCAGCGTTGAAACAGGGGGTGAAGCTTTCTTT,CSVETGGEAFF
many,.,TRBJ1-2,TRBV6-2/TRBV6-3,TGTGCCAGCAGGGACAGAGCTAACTATGGCTACACCTTC,CASRDRANYGYTF
many,.,TRBJ1-1,TRBV4-1,TGCGCCAGCAGCCAAGAGATTGGGGGGCAGGCTGAAGCTTTCTTT,CASSQEIGGQAEAFF
.,.,TRBJ2-7,TRBV7-9,TGTGCCAGCAGCCCACCAATTCTGACAGATAGCTACGAGCAGTACTTC,CASSPPILTDSYEQYF
few,.,TRBJ2-7,TRBV20-1,TGCAGTGCTAGATCCCTAGACAGCGACTACGAGCAGTACTTC,CSARSLDSDYEQYF
many,.,TRBJ2-3,TRBV19,TGTGCCAGTAGTATTGGTGGGGGCGAAGATACGCAGTATTTT,CASSIGGGEDTQYF
many,.,TRBJ1-1,TRBV19,TGTGCCACCACGGGCGGCGTCACTGAAGCTTTCTTT,CATTGGVTEAFF
many,TRBD2,TRBJ2-3,TRBV29-1,TGCAGCGTTGCGGGGGCTAGCGGGAGGGCCGAAGATACAGATACGCAGTATTTT,CSVAGASGRAEDTDTQYF
many,.,TRBJ2-7,TRBV13,TGTGCCAGCAGCATAAGAGGTCCGGGGGTGATGCACGAGCAGTACTTC,CASSIRGPGVMHEQYF
many,.,TRBJ1-1,TRBV27,TGTGCCAGCAGTTTATCAGGGATAAACACTGAAGCTTTCTTT,CASSLSGINTEAFF
.,TRBD2,TRBJ2-1,TRBV27,TGTGCCAGCAGTTCCTTACTAGCGGGAGCCTACAATGAGCAGTTCTTC,CASSSLLAGAYNEQFF
few,.,TRBJ2-6,TRBV27,TGTGCCAGCAGTTTTTTGGGAATCTCTGGGGCCAACGTCCTGACTTTC,CASSFLGISGANVLTF
few,TRBD2,TRBJ2-1,TRBV20-1,TGCAGTGCTCGAAAACTAGCGGGGGATCTCAATGAGCAGTTCTTC,CSARKLAGDLNEQFF
few,.,TRBJ1-5,TRBV6-2/TRBV6-3,TGTGCCAGCAGCCTAACAGTGGATCAGCCCCAGCATTTT,CASSLTVDQPQHF
many,.,TRBJ1-3,TRBV27,TGTGCCAGCAGTTTATCAGGGAACTCTGGAAACACCATATATTTT,CASSLSGNSGNTIYF
many,.,TRBJ2-1,TRBV14,TGTGCCAGCAGCCAGTTAAGCTTGAGCTCCTACAATGAGCAGTTCTTC,CASSQLSLSSYNEQFF
many,TRBD2,TRBJ2-3,TRBV4-1,TGCGCCAGCAGCCTCTACGCCGGGACTAGCGGAAACACAGATACGCAGTATTTT,CASSLYAGTSGNTDTQYF
few,.,TRBJ2-7,TRBV5-6,TGTGCCAGCAGCTTGGGGGGGACCAAGTACTTC,CASSLGGTKYF
many,.,TRBJ1-5,TRBV4-3,TGCGCCAGCAGCCAAGATTCAGGTAGCAATCAGCCCCAGCATTTT,CASSQDSGSNQPQHF
.,TRBD2,TRBJ2-3,TRBV6-2/TRBV6-3,TGTGCCAGCAGTTACTCGATATACGGTACTCGGCGGGAGTTTGCAGATACGCAGTATTTT,CASSYSIYGTRREFADTQYF
.,.,TRBJ1-1,TRBV7-2,TGTGCCAGCCTTTACGGTGGTGGCACTGAAGCTTTCTTT,CASLYGGGTEAFF
many,TRBD1,TRBJ2-1,TRBV27,TGTGCCAGCAGTTTAACAGGGGGCGCGTTGTGGAATGAGCAGTTCTTC,CASSLTGGALWNEQFF
many,.,TRBJ1-1,TRBV7-8,TGTGCCAGCAGCAACGTACATATCACTGAAGCTTTCTTT,CASSNVHITEAFF
many,.,TRBJ2-7,TRBV28,TGTGCCGGGGCAGATAGCTCCTACGAGCAGTACTTC,CAGADSSYEQYF
many,.,TRBJ1-1,TRBV2,TGTGCCAGCCAGGCAGCCGTTGGGAACACTGAAGCTTTCTTT,CASQAAVGNTEAFF
many,.,TRBJ2-7,TRBV29-1,TGCAGCGTTGAAGAGAGGGGTAGGGGGTTTAGCGGCGAGCAGTACTTC,CSVEERGRGFSGEQYF
many,.,TRBJ1-1,TRBV29-1,TGCAGCGTAGACACCAGGGGTACTGAAGCTTTCTTT,CSVDTRGTEAFF
.,.,TRBJ2-2,TRBV12-3/TRBV12-4,TGTGCCAGCAGTTTAGTGACGGGTAACACCGGGGAGCTGTTTTTT,CASSLVTGNTGELFF
many,.,TRBJ2-5,TRBV6-2/TRBV6-3,TGTGCCAGCAGTTACGACAACAAAGAGACCCAGTACTTC,CASSYDNKETQYF
.,.,TRBJ2-5,TRBV4-1,TGCGCCAGCAGCCAAGACCCGTACCAAGAGACCCAGTACTTC,CASSQDPYQETQYF